Given below is one T cell receptor (beta chain) in context. Germline and junction disagree at one end, which may indicate a read error. The data stem from a study of blood T cell repertoires in COVID-19. Study-wide background: Spain, Italy and the United States supplied samples that represented acute and convalescent COVID-19. T cells, B-cell-depleted T cells, or PBMCs supplied cDNA or gDNA.

Original processing methods: Reference gene primer amplification yielded estimated nucleated cell counts. Some clones are missing from TCRdb's copy, which holds only in-frame ones; the method was immunoSEQ multiplex PCR. The V and J calls and clone size are taken from that table; D and trimming were inferred from the DNA. Among a few hundred thousand clones listed, around 85% were seen once. Germline loops: CDR1 SSHAT, CDR2 FNYEAQ (reference sequence). The CDR3 covers 20 residues. The sequence derives from a human donor with COVID-19, enrolled during active disease. The donor label of this sample is uncertain. V usage is TRBV7-7 and J usage is TRBJ2-1; 10 positions match TRBD2. The sequenced sample consisted of peripheral blood. CDR3 protein: CASSLALTSGAQVRHNEQFF. Written as DNA, the CDR3 is TGTGCTAGCAGCTTAGCCCTAACTAGCGGGGCCCAGGTGAGGCACAATGAGCAGTTCTTC.